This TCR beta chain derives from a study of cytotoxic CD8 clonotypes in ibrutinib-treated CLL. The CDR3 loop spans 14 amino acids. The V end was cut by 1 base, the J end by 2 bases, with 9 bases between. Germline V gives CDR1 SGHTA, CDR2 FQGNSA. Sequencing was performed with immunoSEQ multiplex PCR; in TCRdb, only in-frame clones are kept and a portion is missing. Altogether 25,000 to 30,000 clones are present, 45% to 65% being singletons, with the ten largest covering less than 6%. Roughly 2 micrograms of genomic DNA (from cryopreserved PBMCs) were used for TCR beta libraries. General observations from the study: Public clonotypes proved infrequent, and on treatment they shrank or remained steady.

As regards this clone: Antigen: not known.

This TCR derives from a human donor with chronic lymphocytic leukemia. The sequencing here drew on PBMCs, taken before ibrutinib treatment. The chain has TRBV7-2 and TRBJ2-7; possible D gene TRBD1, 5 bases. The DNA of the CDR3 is TGTGCCAGCAGCTTAGACAGGTTGGCCTACGAGCAGTACTTC. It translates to CASSLDRLAYEQYF.